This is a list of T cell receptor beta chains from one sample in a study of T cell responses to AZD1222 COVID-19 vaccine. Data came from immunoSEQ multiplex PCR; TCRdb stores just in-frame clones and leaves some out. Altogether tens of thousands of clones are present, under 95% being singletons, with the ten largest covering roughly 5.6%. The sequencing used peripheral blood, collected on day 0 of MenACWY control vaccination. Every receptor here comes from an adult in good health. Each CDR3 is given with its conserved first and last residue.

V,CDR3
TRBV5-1,CASSPGIGENTEAFF
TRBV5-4,CASSLRRDGQLTNSPLHF
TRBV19,CASSHSNQPQHF
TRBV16,CASSLPGQSYEQYF
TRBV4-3,CASSQDWQGQETQYF
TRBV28,CASTGDIRVTEAFF
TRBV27,CASSSVLAAQETQYF
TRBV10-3,CAISVFTDPYEQYF
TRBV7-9,CASSQQATSTDTQYF
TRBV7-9,CASSLDRSTGPQHF
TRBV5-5,CASSLRVTRETQYF
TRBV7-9,CASSPSGRDTQYF
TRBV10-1,CASSALAGVGETQYF
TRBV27,CASSLTGTGWEKLFF
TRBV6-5,CASSYGGAGTEAFF
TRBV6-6,CASSHLVAGVVRWEKLFF
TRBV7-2,CASSPAVPPVYF
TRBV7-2,CASSPMIGQELFF
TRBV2,CASADVRVNTEAFF
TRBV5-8,CASSFYASNTEAFF
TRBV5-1,CASSRGPEAGYGYTF
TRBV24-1,CATSESPPTSSYNEQFF
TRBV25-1,CASSELTGTEAFF
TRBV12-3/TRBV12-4,CASSLRFSEAFF
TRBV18,CASSPPGSGHMNTEAFF
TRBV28,CASSSTPGELFF
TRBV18,CASSPLAGANHNYGYTF
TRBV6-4,CASRRGYDYGYTF
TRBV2,CASSEGQGYSYNSPLHF